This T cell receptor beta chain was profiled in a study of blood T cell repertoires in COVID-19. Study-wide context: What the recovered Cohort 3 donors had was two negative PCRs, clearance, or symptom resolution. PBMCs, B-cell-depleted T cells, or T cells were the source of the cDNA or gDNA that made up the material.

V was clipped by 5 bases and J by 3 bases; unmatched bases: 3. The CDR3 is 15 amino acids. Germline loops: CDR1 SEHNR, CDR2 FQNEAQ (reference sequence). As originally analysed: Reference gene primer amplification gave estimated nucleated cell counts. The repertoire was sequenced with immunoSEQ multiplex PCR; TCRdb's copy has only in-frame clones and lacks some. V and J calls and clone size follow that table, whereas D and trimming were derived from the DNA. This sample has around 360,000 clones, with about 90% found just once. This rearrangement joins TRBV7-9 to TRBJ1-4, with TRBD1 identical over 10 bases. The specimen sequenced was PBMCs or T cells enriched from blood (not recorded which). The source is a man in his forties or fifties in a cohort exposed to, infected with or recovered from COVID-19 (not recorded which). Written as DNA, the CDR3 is TGTGCCAGCAGCACAGGGACAGGGGCTAATGAAAAACTGTTTTTT. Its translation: CASSTGTGANEKLFF.